The 28 T cell receptor beta chains below were found in one sample sequenced in a study of cytomegalovirus exposure and HLA in healthy donors. The PCR used 60 Vbeta and 13 Jbeta primers. Here immunoSEQ multiplex PCR was the method, and the copy in TCRdb shows in-frame clones only, minus some. The data show 200,000 to 250,000 clones, approximately 80% seen once. The sample was PBMCs. The receptors come from a man between 45 and 60 years old in good health and CMV-seronegative.

The chain has TRBV7-9 and TRBJ2-7; 8 nucleotides align to TRBD1. In germline, CDR1 is SEHNR, CDR2 FQNEAQ (reference sequence). The CDR3 totals 14 residues. Trimming cost V 6 bases and J 0 bases; bases outside gene matches: 4. The CDR3 DNA reads TGTGCCAGCAGACCGGGGACAGGCTCCTACGAGCAGTACTTC. As protein: CASRPGTGSYEQYF.

The J gene is TRBJ2-5, the V gene TRBV10-3, with 14 bases aligning to TRBD2. Germline V gives CDR1 ENHRY, CDR2 SYGVKD. With V trimmed by 10 bases and J by 1 base, 2 bases remained unmatched. This CDR3 has 14 residues. Here the CDR3 DNA reads TGTGCCACCGGGACTAGCGGGGGCCAAGAGACCCAGTACTTC. Translation: CATGTSGGQETQYF.

The V gene is TRBV6-1, the J gene TRBJ2-7, with TRBD1 matching 8 bases. Germline lookup yields CDR1 MNHNS and CDR2 SASEGT. CDR3 size: 13 residues. V trimming: 7 bases; J trimming: 5 bases; junction bases outside the gene matches: 7. CDR3 coding DNA: TGTGCCAGCAAGAGACCAGGGGGCCACGAGCAGTACTTC. It codes for CASKRPGGHEQYF.

Comments on this clone: This sample also contains other DNA sequences that code for the same CDR3. The chain joins TRBV2 to TRBJ1-5, with a weak D call TRBD1 (5 bases). This CDR3 is built from 14 residues. Germline values: CDR1 SNHLY, CDR2 FYNNEI. V was cut by 3 bases and J by 0 bases, with 6 bases left in between. The CDR3 sequence is CASSEQGSNQPQHF. As DNA, the CDR3 is TGTGCCAGCAGTGAGCAGGGTAGCAATCAGCCCCAGCATTTT.

The chain has TRBV12-2 and TRBJ2-6; the D call TRBD2 from the table was never checked on the DNA. TRBV12-2 is designated a pseudogene. The CDR3 is made up of 20 amino acids. CDR3 nucleotides: TGTGCAAGTCGCTTAGGGGCTCAGGCGGGCTCAAACTCTGGGGCCAACGTCCTGACTTTC. Its translation is CASRLGAQAGSNSGANVLTF.

This chain joins TRBV20-1 and TRBJ2-7; 9 bases are a match to TRBD1. The CDR3 runs to 11 residues. CDR1 and CDR2 (germline): DFQATT, SNEGSKA (reference sequence). The J segment lost 6 bases and the V segment lost 6 bases, leaving 3 bases of the junction unmatched. The CDR3 region is CSAATGGEQYF. The CDR3 DNA is TGCAGTGCCGCGACAGGGGGCGAGCAGTACTTC.

This clone was picked up one time. This chain connects TRBV19 to TRBJ2-5; 7 bases are a match to TRBD2. Per the germline V gene, CDR1 is LNHDA and CDR2 is SQIVND (reference sequence). The CDR3 runs 17 residues. V shed 1 base, J shed 0 bases, and the junction held 8 bases outside the gene matches. The CDR3 DNA reads as TGTGCCAGTAGTATAGGACCGCGGGGGACGTACCAAGAGACCCAGTACTTC. Its translation: CASSIGPRGTYQETQYF.

J is TRBJ2-5 and V is TRBV29-1; 9 bases agree with TRBD1. The assigned J gene may be wrong: the sequence end matches TRBJ2-7 better. The CDR3 has 13 amino acids. The V gene's germline CDR1 is SQVTM and CDR2 ANQGSEA. The CDR3 spells CSAGGQGINEQYF. Here the CDR3 DNA reads TGCAGCGCCGGGGGACAGGGTATCAACGAGCAGTACTTC.

The genes are TRBV5-6 and TRBJ1-4; no clear D. CDR3 length: 17 amino acids. CDR1 and CDR2 from the germline V gene are SGHDT and YYEEEE. V lost 1 base and J lost 1, with 14 bases in between. The CDR3 nucleotides are TGTGCCAGCAGCTTGAAGCGGGGAGAAGGAACTAATGAAAAACTGTTTTTT. Amino acid sequence: CASSLKRGEGTNEKLFF.

V usage is TRBV4-2 and J usage is TRBJ2-7, with 10 positions matching TRBD1. The length of the CDR3 is 16 residues. Germline-derived CDR1 and CDR2 are LGHNA and YNFKEQ. Trimming at V came to 0 bases and at J to 2 bases, leaving 4 bases not matched to a gene. The CDR3 is CASSQDGTGDPYEQYF. In DNA form, the CDR3 reads TGTGCCAGCAGCCAAGACGGGACAGGGGACCCCTACGAGCAGTACTTC.

The rearrangement joins TRBV15 to TRBJ2-2; no reliable D call. Germline loops: CDR1 LNHNV, CDR2 YYDKDF (reference sequence). This CDR3 spans 15 amino acids. The V and J ends lost 6 bases and 2 bases respectively, with 13 bases between them. The CDR3 bases are TGTGCCACCAGTCCGCTAGTCGCTAACACCGGGGAGCTGTTTTTT. Its translation is CATSPLVANTGELFF.

This clone was seen a few times. This rearrangement joins TRBV6-6 to TRBJ2-3; TRBD1 matches at 7 bases. V trimming: 7 bases; J trimming: 3 bases; junction bases outside the gene matches: 13. CDR3 length equals 16 residues. CDR1 is MNHNY and CDR2 is SVGAGI in the germline V gene (reference sequence). The CDR3 region has the DNA TGTGCCAGCAAGACTACCGGGACAGATAGGACAGATACGCAGTATTTT. It is translated as CASKTTGTDRTDTQYF.

This chain uses TRBV5-5 with TRBJ1-4; tentatively, D is TRBD1 (6 bases). Trimming pared 3 bases from V and 8 bases from J, leaving 26 bases between. CDR3 length: 18 residues. Germline V gene sequence: CDR1 SGHKS, CDR2 YYEKEE (reference sequence). CDR3 sequence (DNA): TGTGCCAGCAGCTCCGGGGGATTGGGGGGGCGGTCGGAGGAAAAACTGTTTTTT. It yields the protein CASSSGGLGGRSEEKLFF.

The rearrangement links TRBV6-1 to TRBJ2-1; D is unclear. The germline CDR1 and CDR2 sequences are MNHNS and SASEGT. V was clipped by 2 bases and J by 0 bases, with 5 bases between them. CDR3 length equals 14 residues. The chain's CDR3 is CASSESSSYNEQFF. The CDR3 nucleotides read TGTGCCAGCAGTGAATCGAGCTCCTACAATGAGCAGTTCTTC.

The chain combines TRBV6-6 with TRBJ2-7; the D is unclear. Trimming removed 6 bases from V and 5 bases from J, with 14 bases in between. The CDR3 contains 13 residues. CDR1 and CDR2 (germline): MNHNY, SVGAGI (reference sequence). The chain's CDR3 is CASRATDGHEQYF. The CDR3 region has the DNA TGTGCCAGCAGGGCCACTGATGGGCACGAGCAGTACTTC.

V usage is TRBV6-5 and J usage is TRBJ1-5, with D perhaps matching TRBD1 (6 bases). This CDR3 is 15 amino acids long. Germline loops: CDR1 MNHEY, CDR2 SVGAGI. V shed 6 bases and J shed 0 bases, with 12 bases lying between them. CDR3 in DNA: TGTGCCAGCAGGAGGGACACCTATAGCAATCAGCCCCAGCATTTT. Translation: CASRRDTYSNQPQHF.

The J gene is TRBJ1-1, the V gene TRBV7-6; no clear D gene. From germline, CDR1 is SGHVS and CDR2 FNYEAQ. With 1 base removed from V and 4 bases from J, the gap between germline ends came to 13 bases. The CDR3 extends over 15 amino acids. For the CDR3, the DNA is TGTGCCAGCAGCTTAGAAATTGGCGGTGTCACTGAAGCTTTCTTT. As protein: CASSLEIGGVTEAFF.

The chain is built from TRBV4-2 and TRBJ2-1; 7 bases are a match to TRBD2. J was trimmed by 5 bases and V by 5 bases; bases with no gene match: 6. The CDR3 length is 14 residues. Germline-derived CDR1 and CDR2 are LGHNA and YNFKEQ. The CDR3 loop is CASSTSGNNNEQFF. The CDR3 DNA is TGTGCCAGCAGCACGAGCGGGAATAACAATGAGCAGTTCTTC.

This chain uses TRBV27 with TRBJ1-1; D not certain. Germline lookup yields CDR1 MNHEY and CDR2 SMNVEV (reference sequence). The CDR3 extends over 16 amino acids. V lost 2 bases to trimming and J lost 1 base, with 14 bases between them. CDR3 sequence (DNA): TGTGCCAGCAGTTTAGTGAGGGTATCCCCGAACACTGAAGCTTTCTTT. This sequence encodes CASSLVRVSPNTEAFF.

J is TRBJ1-5 and V is TRBV19; the match to TRBD1 covers 9 bases. The CDR3 covers 15 residues. The J segment lost 6 bases and the V segment lost 9 bases, leaving 12 bases of the junction unmatched. Germline-derived CDR1 and CDR2 are LNHDA and SQIVND (reference sequence). CDR3 in amino acids: CASAYRGRFFQPQHF. CDR3 bases: TGTGCCAGCGCCTACAGGGGGCGATTTTTTCAGCCCCAGCATTTT.

The chain links TRBV5-4 to TRBJ1-1, with 9 bases matching TRBD1. The germline V gene has CDR1 SGHNT and CDR2 YYREEE (reference sequence). V was pared by 2 bases and J by 8 bases, with 1 base of the junction left unmatched. This CDR3 region has 12 residues. CDR3 in DNA: TGTGCCAGCAGCTTCGGACAGGGGGAAGCTTTCTTT. Amino acids: CASSFGQGEAFF.

J is TRBJ1-1 and V is TRBV15, with 7 bases identical to TRBD1. Per the germline V gene, CDR1 is LNHNV and CDR2 is YYDKDF (reference sequence). The length of the CDR3 is 14 residues. V lost 4 bases, J lost 1 base, and 3 bases stayed unmatched. Written as DNA, the CDR3 is TGTGCCACCAGCAAGGGACAGCAGAACACTGAAGCTTTCTTT. Translation gives CATSKGQQNTEAFF.

The CDR3 DNA is TGTGCCAGCAGGCGTACAGCTACCTACGAGCAGTACTTC. It specifies CASRRTATYEQYF. The chain uses TRBV27 and TRBJ2-5; D gene ambiguous. The DNA end is more similar to TRBJ2-7, so the J call may be wrong. Per the germline V gene, CDR1 is MNHEY and CDR2 is SMNVEV (reference sequence). The CDR3 loop spans 13 amino acids.

The V call is TRBV10-3, the J call TRBJ2-7; weak D call: TRBD2 (5 bases). The germline CDR1 and CDR2 sequences are ENHRY and SYGVKD. V was cut by 8 bases and J by 3 bases, with 14 bases left in between. This CDR3 has 13 amino acids. CDR3 DNA sequence: TGTGCCATCTCACCAGCGGAGCACTACGAGCAGTACTTC. Translation gives CAISPAEHYEQYF.

This chain uses TRBV18 with TRBJ2-1; 11 bases map to TRBD1. Trimming removed 2 bases from V and 4 bases from J; junction bases left unmatched: 4. Germline V lookup: CDR1 KGHSH, CDR2 LQKENI. The CDR3 totals 16 residues. The DNA of the CDR3 is TGTGCCAGCTCACCAACCAGGGACAGGGGGTACAATGAGCAGTTCTTC. It is translated as CASSPTRDRGYNEQFF.

The V and J genes are TRBV6-1 and TRBJ1-2; D not certain. V lost 5 bases, J lost 6 bases, and 19 bases lay in between. Looked up from germline, CDR1 is MNHNS and CDR2 is SASEGT. This CDR3 is 15 amino acids long. The CDR3 loop is CASSPRGRGLDGYTF. The CDR3, as DNA: TGTGCCAGCAGTCCTAGAGGGCGAGGGTTGGATGGCTACACCTTC.

The V call is TRBV4-2, the J call TRBJ2-5; TRBD1 matches at 7 bases. This CDR3 comprises 14 residues. Germline V gives CDR1 LGHNA, CDR2 YNFKEQ. V was clipped by 1 base and J by 5 bases; unmatched bases: 4. The CDR3 DNA reads TGTGCCAGCAGCCAAGGACAGGGTGGGGAGACCCAGTACTTC. Translated, it gives CASSQGQGGETQYF.

CDR3 region: CASSLQRGFTEAFF. The CDR3 DNA sequence: TGTGCCAGCAGTTTACAACGGGGGTTCACTGAAGCTTTCTTT. The rearrangement uses TRBV28 and TRBJ1-1, with D perhaps TRBD1 (5 bases). Trimming took off 2 bases at V and 4 bases at J, with 11 bases between the two ends. CDR1 and CDR2 from the germline V gene are MDHEN and SYDVKM. The CDR3 loop spans 14 amino acids.